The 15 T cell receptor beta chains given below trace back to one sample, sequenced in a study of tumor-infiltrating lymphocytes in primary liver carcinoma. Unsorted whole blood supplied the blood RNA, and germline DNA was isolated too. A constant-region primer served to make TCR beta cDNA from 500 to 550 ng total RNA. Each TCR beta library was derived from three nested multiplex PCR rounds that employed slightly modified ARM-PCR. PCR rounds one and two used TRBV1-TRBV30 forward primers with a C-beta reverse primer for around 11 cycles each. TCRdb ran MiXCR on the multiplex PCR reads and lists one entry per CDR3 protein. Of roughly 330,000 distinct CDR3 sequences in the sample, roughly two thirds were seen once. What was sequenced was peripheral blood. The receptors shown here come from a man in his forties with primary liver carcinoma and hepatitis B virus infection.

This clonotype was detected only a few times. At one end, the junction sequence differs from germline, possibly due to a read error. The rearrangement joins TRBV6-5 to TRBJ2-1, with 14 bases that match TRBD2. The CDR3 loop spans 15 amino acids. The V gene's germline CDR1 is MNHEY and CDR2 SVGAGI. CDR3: CVSRPGTSGSNEQFF. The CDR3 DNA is TGTGTCAGCAGACCCGGGACTAGCGGGAGCAATGAGCAGTTCTTC.

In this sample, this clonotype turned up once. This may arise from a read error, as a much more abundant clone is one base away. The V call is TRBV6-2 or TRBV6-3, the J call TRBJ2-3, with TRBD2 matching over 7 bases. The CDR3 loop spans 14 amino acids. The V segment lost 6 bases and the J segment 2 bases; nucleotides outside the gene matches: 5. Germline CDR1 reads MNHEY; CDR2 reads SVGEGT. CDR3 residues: CASRTSRITDTQYF. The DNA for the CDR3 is TGTGCCAGCAGGACTAGCCGAATCACAGATACGCAGTATTTT.

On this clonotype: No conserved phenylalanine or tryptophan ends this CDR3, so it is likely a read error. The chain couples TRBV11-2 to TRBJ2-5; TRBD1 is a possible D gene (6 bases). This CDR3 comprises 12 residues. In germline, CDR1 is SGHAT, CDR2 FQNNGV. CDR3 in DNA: TGTGCCAACAGCCTAGGGGGAGAGACCCAGTACTTA. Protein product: CANSLGGETQYL.

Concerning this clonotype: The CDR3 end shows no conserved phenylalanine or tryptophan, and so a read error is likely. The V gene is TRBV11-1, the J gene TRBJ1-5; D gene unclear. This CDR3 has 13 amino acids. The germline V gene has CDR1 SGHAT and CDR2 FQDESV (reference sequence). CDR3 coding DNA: TGTGCCAGCAGCTTAGGGTTGGAACAGCTCCAGCATTTA. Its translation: CASSLGLEQLQHL.

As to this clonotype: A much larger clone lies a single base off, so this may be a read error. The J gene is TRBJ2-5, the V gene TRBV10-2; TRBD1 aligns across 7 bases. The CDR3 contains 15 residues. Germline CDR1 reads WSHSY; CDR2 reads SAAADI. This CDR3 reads CVSSDLTGFMETQYF. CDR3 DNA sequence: TGCGTCAGCAGTGACCTGACAGGGTTTATGGAGACCCAGTACTTC.

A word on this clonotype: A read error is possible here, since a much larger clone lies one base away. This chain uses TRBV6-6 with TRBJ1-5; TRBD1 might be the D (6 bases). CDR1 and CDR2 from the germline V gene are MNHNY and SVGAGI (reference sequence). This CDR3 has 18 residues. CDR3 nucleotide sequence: TGTTCCAGCAGTTACACCTCATCCGGAAGGGGGGGCAATCAGCCCCAGCATTTT. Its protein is CSSSYTSSGRGGNQPQHF.

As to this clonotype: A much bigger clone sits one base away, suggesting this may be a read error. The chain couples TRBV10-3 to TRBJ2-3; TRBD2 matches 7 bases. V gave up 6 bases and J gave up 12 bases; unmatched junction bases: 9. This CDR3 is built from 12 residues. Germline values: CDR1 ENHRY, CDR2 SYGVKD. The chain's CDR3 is CAISYGLVGQYF. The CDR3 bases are TGTGCCATCAGCTACGGACTAGTCGGACAGTATTTT.

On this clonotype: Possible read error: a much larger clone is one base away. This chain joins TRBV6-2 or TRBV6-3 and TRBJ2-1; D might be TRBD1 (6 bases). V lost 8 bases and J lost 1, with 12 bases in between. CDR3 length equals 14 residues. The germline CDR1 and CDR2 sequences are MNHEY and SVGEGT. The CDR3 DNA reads TGTGCCAGCGCTCCCACAGGGTCCTACAATGAGCAGTTCTTC. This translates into CASAPTGSYNEQFF.

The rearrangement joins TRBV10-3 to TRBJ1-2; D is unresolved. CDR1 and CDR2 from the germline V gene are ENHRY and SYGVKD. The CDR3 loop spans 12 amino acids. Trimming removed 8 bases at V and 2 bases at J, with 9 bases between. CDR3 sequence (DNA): TGTGCCATCTACATTGGCAACTATGGCTACACCTTC. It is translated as CAIYIGNYGYTF.

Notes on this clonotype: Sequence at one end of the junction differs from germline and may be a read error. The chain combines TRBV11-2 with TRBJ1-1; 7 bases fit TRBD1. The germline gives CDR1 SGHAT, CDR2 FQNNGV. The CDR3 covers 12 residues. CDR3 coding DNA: TGTACCAGCAGCCGGCCGGACAGGAAATCTTTCTTT. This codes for CTSSRPDRKSFF. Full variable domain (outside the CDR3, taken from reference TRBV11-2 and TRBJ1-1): EAGVAQSPRYKIIEKRQSVAFWCNPISGHATLYWYQQILGQGPKLLIQFQNNGVVDDSQLPKDRFSAERLKGVDSTLKIQPAKLEDSAVYLCTSSRPDRKSFFGQGTRLTVV.

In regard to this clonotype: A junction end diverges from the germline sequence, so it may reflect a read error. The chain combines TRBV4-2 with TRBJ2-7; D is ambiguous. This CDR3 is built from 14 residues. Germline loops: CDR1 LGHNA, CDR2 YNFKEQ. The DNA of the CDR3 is TGTGCCAGTAGCCAAGATATCCAGCGTTACGAGCAGTACTTC. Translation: CASSQDIQRYEQYF.

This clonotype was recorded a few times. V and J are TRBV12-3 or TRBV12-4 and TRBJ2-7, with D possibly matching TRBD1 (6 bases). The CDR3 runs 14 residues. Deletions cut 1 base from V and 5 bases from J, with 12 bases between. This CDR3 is CASSLERTANEQYF. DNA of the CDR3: TGTGCCAGCAGTTTAGAGCGGACAGCCAACGAGCAGTACTTC.

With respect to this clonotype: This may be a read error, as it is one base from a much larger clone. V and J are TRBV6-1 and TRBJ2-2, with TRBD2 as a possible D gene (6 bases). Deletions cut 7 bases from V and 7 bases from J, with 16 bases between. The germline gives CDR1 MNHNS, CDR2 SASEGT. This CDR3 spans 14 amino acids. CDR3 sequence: CASNVGSGGGELFF. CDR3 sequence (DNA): TGTGCCAGCAACGTCGGGAGCGGTGGCGGGGAGCTGTTTTTT.

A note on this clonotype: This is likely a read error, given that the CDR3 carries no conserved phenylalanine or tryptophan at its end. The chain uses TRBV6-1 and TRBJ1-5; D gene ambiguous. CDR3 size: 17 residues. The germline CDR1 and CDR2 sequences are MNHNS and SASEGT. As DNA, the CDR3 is TGTGCTAGCAGTGAACTCGTCGGGTTTAGTGGCAATCAGCCCCAGCATTAT. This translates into CASSELVGFSGNQPQHY.

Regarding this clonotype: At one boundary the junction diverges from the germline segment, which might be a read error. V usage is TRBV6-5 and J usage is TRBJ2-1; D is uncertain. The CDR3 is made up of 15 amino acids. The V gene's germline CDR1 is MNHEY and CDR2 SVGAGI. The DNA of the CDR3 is TGTGCCAGCAGTTACGAGTTTAACTCCTACAATGCGCAGTCCTTC. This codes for CASSYEFNSYNAQSF.